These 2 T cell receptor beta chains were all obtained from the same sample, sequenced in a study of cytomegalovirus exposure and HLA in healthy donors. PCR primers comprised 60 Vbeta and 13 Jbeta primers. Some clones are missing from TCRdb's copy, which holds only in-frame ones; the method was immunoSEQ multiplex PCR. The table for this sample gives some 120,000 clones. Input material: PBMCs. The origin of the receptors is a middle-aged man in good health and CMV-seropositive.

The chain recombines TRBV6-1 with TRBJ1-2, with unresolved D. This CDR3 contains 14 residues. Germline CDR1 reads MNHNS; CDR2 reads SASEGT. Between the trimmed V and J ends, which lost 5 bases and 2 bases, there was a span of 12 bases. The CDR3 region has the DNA TGTGCCAGCAGTACCAGCGCGGGGAACTATGGCTACACCTTC. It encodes CASSTSAGNYGYTF.

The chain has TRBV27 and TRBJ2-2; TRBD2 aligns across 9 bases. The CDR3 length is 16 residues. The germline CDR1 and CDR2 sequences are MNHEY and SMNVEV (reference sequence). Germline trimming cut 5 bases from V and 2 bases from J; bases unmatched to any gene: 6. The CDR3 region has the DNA TGTGCCAGCAGTAAATCTAGCGGGATAAACACCGGGGAGCTGTTTTTT. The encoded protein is CASSKSSGINTGELFF.